Given below is one TCR beta chain in context. No antigen is known for it. The source of the sample is a study of shared clonotypes between healthy human individuals. Broader study findings: Approximately 4.6% of naive CD4 clonotypes were common to a few donors.

The CDR3 spans 17 residues. Germline V CDR1 and CDR2: SGHAT, FQDESV (reference sequence). Trimming left V 5 bases short and J 4 bases short, with 24 bases between. Sequenced by immunoSEQ multiplex PCR; TCRdb stores in-frame clones only, minus some. The sample consists of millions of clones, approximately 93% of them appearing once. The receptor was derived from a man between 18 and 29 years old in good health. Some clones in this sample may be carry-over from other donors' samples. This chain connects TRBV11-1 to TRBJ2-7; either TRBD1 or TRBD2 may supply D (6 bases each). Source material: naive CD4+ T cells from PBMCs. The subset: CD45RA+ positively selected. The DNA for the CDR3 is TGTGCCAGCAGCCCCACCCCGGGCAGGGGAGGAGTATACGAGCAGTACTTC. It yields the protein CASSPTPGRGGVYEQYF.